The 2 T cell receptor beta chains reported below all come from one sample, sequenced in a study of shared clonotypes between healthy human individuals. Profiled with immunoSEQ multiplex PCR; TCRdb holds only in-frame clones, not every one. The data hold millions of clones, with 90% to 95% observed a single time. Positively selected for CCR7, the CD45RO-negative cells used as naive CD8 cells excluded terminally differentiated effector memory CD45RA+ cells. Material: naive CD8+ T cells from PBMCs. The receptors stem from a man between 18 and 35 years old in good health. Some clones in this sample may be carry-over from other donors' samples.

The rearrangement joins TRBV15 to TRBJ2-1; maybe TRBD2 (6 bases). Per germline, CDR1 LNHNV and CDR2 YYDKDF (reference sequence). The CDR3 spans 13 residues. V shed 1 base and J shed 9 bases, with 10 bases lying between them. CDR3 loop: CATSRVFSGEQFF. The CDR3 region has the DNA TGTGCCACCAGCAGAGTTTTTAGCGGTGAGCAGTTCTTC.

J is TRBJ2-7 and V is TRBV4-3; TRBD1 matches 7 bases. Looked up from germline, CDR1 is LGHNA and CDR2 is YSLEER. Germline trimming cut 3 bases from V and 10 bases from J; bases unmatched to any gene: 12. CDR3 size: 14 residues. The CDR3 loop is CASSQYITGDGQYF. The CDR3 bases are TGCGCCAGCAGCCAGTACATTACAGGGGATGGCCAGTACTTC.